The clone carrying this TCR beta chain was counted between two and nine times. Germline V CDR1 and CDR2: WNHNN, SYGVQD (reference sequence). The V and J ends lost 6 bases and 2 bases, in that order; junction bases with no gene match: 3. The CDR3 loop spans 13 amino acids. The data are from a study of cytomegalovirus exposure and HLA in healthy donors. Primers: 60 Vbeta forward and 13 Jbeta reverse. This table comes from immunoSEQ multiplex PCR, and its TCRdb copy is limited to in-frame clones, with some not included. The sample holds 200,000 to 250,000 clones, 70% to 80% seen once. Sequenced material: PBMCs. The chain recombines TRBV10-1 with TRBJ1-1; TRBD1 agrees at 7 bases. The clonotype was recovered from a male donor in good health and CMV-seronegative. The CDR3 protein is CASRDRRNTEAFF. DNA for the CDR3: TGCGCCAGCAGGGACAGGAGAAACACTGAAGCTTTCTTT.